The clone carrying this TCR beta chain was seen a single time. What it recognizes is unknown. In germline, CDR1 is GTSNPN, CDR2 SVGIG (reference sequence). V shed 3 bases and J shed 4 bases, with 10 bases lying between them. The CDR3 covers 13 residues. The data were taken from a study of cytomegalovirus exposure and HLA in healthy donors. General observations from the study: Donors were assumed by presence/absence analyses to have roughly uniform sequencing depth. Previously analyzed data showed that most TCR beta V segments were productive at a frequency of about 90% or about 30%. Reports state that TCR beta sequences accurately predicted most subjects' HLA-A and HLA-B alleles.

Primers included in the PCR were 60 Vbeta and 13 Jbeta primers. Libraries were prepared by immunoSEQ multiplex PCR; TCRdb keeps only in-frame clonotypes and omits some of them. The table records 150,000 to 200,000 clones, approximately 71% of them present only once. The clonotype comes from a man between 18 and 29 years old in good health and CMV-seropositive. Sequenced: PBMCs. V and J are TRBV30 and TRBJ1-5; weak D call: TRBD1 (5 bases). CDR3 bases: TGTGCCTGGAGCTGGGGGGATAATCAGCCCCAGCATTTT. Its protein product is CAWSWGDNQPQHF.